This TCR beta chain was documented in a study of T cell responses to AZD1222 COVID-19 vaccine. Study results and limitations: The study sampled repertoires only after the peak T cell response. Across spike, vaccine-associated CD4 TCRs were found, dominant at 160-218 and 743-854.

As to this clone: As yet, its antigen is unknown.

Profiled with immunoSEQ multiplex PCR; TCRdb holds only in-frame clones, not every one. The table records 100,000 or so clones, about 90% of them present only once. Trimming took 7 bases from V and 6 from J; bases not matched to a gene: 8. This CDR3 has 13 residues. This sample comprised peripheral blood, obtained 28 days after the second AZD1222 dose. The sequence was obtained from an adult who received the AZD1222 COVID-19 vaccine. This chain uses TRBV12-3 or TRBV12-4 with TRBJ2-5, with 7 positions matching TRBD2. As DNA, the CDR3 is TGTGCCAGCATGGGCGGGAGTTTCAAGACCCAGTACTTC. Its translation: CASMGGSFKTQYF.